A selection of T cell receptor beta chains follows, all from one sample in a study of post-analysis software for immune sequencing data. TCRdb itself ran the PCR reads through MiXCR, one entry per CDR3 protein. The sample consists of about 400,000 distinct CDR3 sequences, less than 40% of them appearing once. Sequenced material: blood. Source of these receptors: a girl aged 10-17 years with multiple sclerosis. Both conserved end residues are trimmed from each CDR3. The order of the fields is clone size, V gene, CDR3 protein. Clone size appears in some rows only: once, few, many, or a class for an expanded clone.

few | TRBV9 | ASSVGGGDYNEQF
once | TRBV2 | ASTQQGLGTDTQY
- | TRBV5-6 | TSSRGQGQSSYEQY
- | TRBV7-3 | ASSLRQGSTEAF
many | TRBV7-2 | ASSLQAGETQY
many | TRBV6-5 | ASSSDRGRTDTQY
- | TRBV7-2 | ASSLVGGDGYT
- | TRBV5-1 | ASSSGRKDYGYT
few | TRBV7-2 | ASSFYTGELF
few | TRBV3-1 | ASSQGADQADTQY
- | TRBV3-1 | ASSRRDNSYEQY
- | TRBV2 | ASSTDPAPITDTQY
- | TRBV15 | ATSREGPYGQY
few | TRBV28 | ASSPPGQTYEQY
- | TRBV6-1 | ASSEGGFYTGELF
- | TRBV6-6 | ASSFGYSNQPQH
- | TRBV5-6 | ASSLPDRGTEAF
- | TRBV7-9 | ASSYTEGTEAF
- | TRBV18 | ASSPTQGAETQY
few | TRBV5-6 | ASSPVGGHLDQF
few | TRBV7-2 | ASSPEGLDT
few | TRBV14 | ASSQTGAYEQY
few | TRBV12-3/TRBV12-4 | ASSQTGGGETQY
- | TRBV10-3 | ATGGDYTGERF
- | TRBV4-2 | ASSPGFQRNTEAF
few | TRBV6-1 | ASSESSRVTDTQY
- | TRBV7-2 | ASSLARGNQPQH
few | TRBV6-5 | ASSYSRGAKNIQY
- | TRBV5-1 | ASSFRDYTEAF
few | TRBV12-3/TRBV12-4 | ASSFGQGDGYT
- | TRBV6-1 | ASSEQGIAGANVLT
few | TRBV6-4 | ASSLSAGGPDTQY
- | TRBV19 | ASSLDPATEAF